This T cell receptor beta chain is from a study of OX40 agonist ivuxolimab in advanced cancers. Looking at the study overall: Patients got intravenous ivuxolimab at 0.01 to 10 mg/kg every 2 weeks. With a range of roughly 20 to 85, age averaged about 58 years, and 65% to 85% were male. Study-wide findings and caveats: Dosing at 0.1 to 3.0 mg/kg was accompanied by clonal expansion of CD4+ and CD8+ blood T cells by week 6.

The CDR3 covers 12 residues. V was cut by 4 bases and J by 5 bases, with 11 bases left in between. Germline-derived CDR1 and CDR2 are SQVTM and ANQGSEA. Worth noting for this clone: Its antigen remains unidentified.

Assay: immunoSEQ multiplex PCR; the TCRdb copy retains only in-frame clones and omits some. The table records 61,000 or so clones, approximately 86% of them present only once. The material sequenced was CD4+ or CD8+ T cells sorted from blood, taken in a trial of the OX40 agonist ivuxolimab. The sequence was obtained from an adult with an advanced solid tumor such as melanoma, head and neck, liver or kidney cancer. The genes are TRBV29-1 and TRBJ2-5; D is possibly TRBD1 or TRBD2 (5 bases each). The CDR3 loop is CSVGQGRETQYF. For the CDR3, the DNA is TGCAGCGTTGGGCAGGGACGGGAGACCCAGTACTTC.